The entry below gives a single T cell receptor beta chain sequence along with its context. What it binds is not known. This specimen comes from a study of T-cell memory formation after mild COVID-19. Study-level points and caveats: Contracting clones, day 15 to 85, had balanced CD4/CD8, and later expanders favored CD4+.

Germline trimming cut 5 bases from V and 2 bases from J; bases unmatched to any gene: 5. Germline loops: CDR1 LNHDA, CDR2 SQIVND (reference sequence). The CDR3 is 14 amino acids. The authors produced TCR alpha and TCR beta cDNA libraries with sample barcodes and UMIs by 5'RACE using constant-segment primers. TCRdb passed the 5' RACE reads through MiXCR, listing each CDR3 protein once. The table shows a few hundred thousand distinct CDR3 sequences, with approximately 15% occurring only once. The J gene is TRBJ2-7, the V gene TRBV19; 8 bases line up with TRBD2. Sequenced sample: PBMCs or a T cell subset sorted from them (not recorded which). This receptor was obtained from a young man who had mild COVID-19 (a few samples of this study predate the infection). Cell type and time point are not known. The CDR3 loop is CASSLAGSTYEQYF. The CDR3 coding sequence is TGTGCCAGTAGTCTAGCGGGTTCAACCTACGAGCAGTACTTC. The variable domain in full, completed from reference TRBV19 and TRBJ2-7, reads DGGITQSPKYLFRKEGQNVTLSCEQNLNHDAMYWYRQDPGQGLRLIYYSQIVNDFQKGDIAEGYSVSREKKESFPLTVTSAQKNPTAFYLCASSLAGSTYEQYFGPGTRLTVT.